These T cell receptor beta chains were read from a single sample in a study of glioma-infiltrating T cells. Each CDR3 protein is one row after TCRdb ran MiXCR on the multiplex PCR reads. The repertoire holds around 44,000 distinct CDR3 sequences, with more than 20% as singletons. Sample: glioma tissue, nonneoplastic brain tissue, or PBMCs (not recorded which). The receptors come from a human donor with low-grade glioma or glioblastoma, undergoing nonglioma brain surgery, or in good health (not recorded which). Both conserved end residues are part of each CDR3. D genes are given only for firm matches. Clone size is given for some rows only: seen once, a few or many times, or a class if the clone is expanded.

j_call cdr3_length v_call d_call clone_size cdr3_nt cdr3_aa
TRBJ2-3 15 TRBV20-1 TRBD2 many TGCAGTGCTAGATCGGCTAGCGGGAAGGCAGATACGCAGTATTTT CSARSASGKADTQYF
TRBJ2-1 15 TRBV13 TRBD1 many TGTGCCACACAGAGACAGGGGAGCTCCTACAATGAGCAGTTCTTC CATQRQGSSYNEQFF
TRBJ2-7 14 TRBV12-3/TRBV12-4 NA many TGTGCCAGCAGTTTGGGTGGTGGGCCCTACGAGCAGTACTTC CASSLGGGPYEQYF
TRBJ2-5 15 TRBV6-6 NA medium-sized TGTGCCAGCAGTTACTCCACCGGGTACCAAGAGACCCAGTACTTC CASSYSTGYQETQYF
TRBJ1-1 16 TRBV4-1 NA NA TGCGCCAGCAGCCCAACCGGCAGGTCTACGGACACTGAAGCTTTCTTT CASSPTGRSTDTEAFF
TRBJ2-7 18 TRBV6-1 TRBD1 many TGTGCCAGTTTCCGCGGGACAGGGGGAATACTAGCCCCCTACGAGCAGTACTTC CASFRGTGGILAPYEQYF
TRBJ2-7 13 TRBV27 TRBD1 many TGTGCCAGCAGTCCCTCGACAGGGTACGAGCAGTACTTC CASSPSTGYEQYF
TRBJ1-6 17 TRBV27 TRBD1 many TGTGCCAGCAGTTTATCGCCAGGGACAGGGCTTCATTCACCCCTCCACTTT CASSLSPGTGLHSPLHF
TRBJ1-1 15 TRBV5-6 NA few TGTGCCAGCAGCTTGTTCGGCGAGGAGGACACTGAAGCTTTCTTT CASSLFGEEDTEAFF
TRBJ2-3 16 TRBV9 NA NA TGTGCCAGCAGCGTAGGTGACAGCATTAGCACAGATACGCAGTATTTT CASSVGDSISTDTQYF
TRBJ2-7 15 TRBV28 NA NA TGTGCCAGCAGTTCCCGTGGGGGCTCGGGCGACAAGCAGTACTTC CASSSRGGSGDKQYF
TRBJ1-1 16 TRBV2 NA many TGTGCCAGCAGTGAAGTGGGGCAGGGATCGAACACTGAAGCTTTCTTT CASSEVGQGSNTEAFF
TRBJ2-5 15 TRBV3-1 TRBD2 few TGTGCCAGCAGCCATCTAGCGGGGGCCCAAGAGACCCAGTACTTC CASSHLAGAQETQYF
TRBJ2-7 13 TRBV4-1 NA NA TGCGCCAGCAGCCAAGGACAGTGTGGGGAGCAGTACTTC CASSQGQCGEQYF
TRBJ2-1 15 TRBV24-1 TRBD1 NA TGTGCCACCAGTGATCCTCAGGGGGTCTACAATGAGCAGTTCTTC CATSDPQGVYNEQFF
TRBJ2-5 14 TRBV7-9 NA many TGTGCCAGCAGCTTAGCGGGGGGGCCAGAGACCCAGTACTTC CASSLAGGPETQYF
TRBJ2-7 12 TRBV28 TRBD1 medium-sized TGTGCCAGCAGTTTGGGACAGACTCTTCCGTACTTC CASSLGQTLPYF
TRBJ2-3 14 TRBV11-2 TRBD2 many TGTGCCAGCAGCCTATCTAGCGGTCGGGATACGCAGTATTTT CASSLSSGRDTQYF
TRBJ2-1 15 TRBV5-1 NA NA TGCGCCAGCAGGAAGTTATCCAGCTCCCACAATGAGCAGTTCTTC CASRKLSSSHNEQFF
TRBJ2-7 13 TRBV7-9 NA many TGTGCCAGCAGCTTAGGACAGCACTACGAGCAGTACTTC CASSLGQHYEQYF
TRBJ1-2 13 TRBV19 NA many TGTGCCAGTAGTGAGACGGAGGGCTATGGCTACACCTTC CASSETEGYGYTF
TRBJ2-1 16 TRBV19 TRBD2 many TGTGCCAGTAGGTCGGGACTAGCGGGAGGGGGCAATGAGCAGTTCTTC CASRSGLAGGGNEQFF
TRBJ2-3 14 TRBV7-6 NA many TGTGCCAGCAGCTTAGGGGGAATCACAGATACGCAGTATTTT CASSLGGITDTQYF
TRBJ2-5 17 TRBV6-6 TRBD2 NA TGTGCCAGCAGTTACTGGGGGACTAGCGGGGGCGAAGAGACCCAGTACTTC CASSYWGTSGGEETQYF